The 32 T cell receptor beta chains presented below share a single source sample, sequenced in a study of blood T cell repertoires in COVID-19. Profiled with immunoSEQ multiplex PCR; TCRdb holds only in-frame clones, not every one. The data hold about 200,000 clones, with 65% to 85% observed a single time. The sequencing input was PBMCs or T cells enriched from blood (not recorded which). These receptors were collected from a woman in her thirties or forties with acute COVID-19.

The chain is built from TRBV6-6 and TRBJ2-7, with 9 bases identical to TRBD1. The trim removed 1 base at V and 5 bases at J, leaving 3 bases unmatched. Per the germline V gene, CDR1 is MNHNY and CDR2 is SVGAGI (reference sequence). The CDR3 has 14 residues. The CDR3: CASSYLTGGDEQYF. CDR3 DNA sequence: TGTGCCAGCAGTTACTTGACAGGGGGTGACGAGCAGTACTTC.

CDR3 residues: CASRSRVSWNTIYF. CDR3 in DNA: TGTGCCAGCCGATCCCGGGTTTCCTGGAACACCATATATTTT. This sequence joins TRBV19 and TRBJ1-3; no definite D call. The CDR3 covers 14 residues. Germline V gives CDR1 LNHDA, CDR2 SQIVND (reference sequence). V was shortened by 9 bases and J by 7 bases, with 19 bases between the two germline ends.

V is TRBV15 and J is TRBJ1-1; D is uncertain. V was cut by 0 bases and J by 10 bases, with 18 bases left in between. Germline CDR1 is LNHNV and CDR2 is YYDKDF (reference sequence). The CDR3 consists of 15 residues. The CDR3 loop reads CATSRDLPRTRGAFF. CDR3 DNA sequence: TGTGCCACCAGCAGAGACTTGCCTAGGACCCGGGGAGCTTTCTTT.

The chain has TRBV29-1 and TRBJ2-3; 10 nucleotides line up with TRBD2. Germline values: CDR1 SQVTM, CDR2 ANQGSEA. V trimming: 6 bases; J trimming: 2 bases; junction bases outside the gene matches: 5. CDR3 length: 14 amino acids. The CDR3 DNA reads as TGCAGCGTGGCACTAGCGGGAATCACAGATACGCAGTATTTT. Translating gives CSVALAGITDTQYF.

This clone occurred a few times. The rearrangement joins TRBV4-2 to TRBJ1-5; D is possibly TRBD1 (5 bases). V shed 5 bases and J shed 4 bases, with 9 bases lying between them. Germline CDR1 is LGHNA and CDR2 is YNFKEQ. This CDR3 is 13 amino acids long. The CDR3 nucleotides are TGTGCCAGCAGCGTGGGGGGGAATCAGCCCCAGCATTTT. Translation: CASSVGGNQPQHF.

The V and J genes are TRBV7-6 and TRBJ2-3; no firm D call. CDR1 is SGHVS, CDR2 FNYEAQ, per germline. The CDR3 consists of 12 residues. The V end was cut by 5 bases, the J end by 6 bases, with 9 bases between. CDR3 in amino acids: CASSPYGDTQYF. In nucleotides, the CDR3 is TGTGCCAGCAGCCCTTACGGGGATACGCAGTATTTT.

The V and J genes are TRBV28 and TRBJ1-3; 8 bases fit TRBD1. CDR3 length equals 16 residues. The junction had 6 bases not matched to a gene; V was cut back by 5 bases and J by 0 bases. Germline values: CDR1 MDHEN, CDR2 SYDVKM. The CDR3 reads CASSVTGAGSGNTIYF. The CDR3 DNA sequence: TGTGCCAGCAGTGTGACAGGGGCCGGCTCTGGAAACACCATATATTTT.

The CDR3, as DNA: TGTGCCAGCAGCTTGGACAGGGGAAGGGATCAGCCCCAGCATTTT. Translating gives CASSLDRGRDQPQHF. The chain uses TRBV6-2 or TRBV6-3 and TRBJ1-5, with 9 bases matching TRBD1. The ends lost 6 bases at V and 5 bases at J; junction bases unmatched: 8. Germline V gene sequence: CDR1 MNHEY, CDR2 SVGEGT. The CDR3 has 15 amino acids.

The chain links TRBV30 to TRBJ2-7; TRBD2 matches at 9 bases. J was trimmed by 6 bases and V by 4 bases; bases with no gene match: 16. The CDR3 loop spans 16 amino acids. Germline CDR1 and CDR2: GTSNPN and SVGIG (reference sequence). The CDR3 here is CAWTRGSGSIWLEQYF. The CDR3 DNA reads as TGTGCCTGGACTCGGGGTAGCGGGAGTATTTGGCTCGAGCAGTACTTC.

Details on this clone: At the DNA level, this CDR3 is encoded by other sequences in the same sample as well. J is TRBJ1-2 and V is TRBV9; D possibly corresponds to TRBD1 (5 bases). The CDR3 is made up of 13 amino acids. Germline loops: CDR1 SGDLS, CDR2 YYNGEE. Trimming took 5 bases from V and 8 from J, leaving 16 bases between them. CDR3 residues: CASSVTGEGGYTF. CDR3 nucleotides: TGTGCCAGCAGTGTAACGGGGGAAGGAGGCTACACCTTC.

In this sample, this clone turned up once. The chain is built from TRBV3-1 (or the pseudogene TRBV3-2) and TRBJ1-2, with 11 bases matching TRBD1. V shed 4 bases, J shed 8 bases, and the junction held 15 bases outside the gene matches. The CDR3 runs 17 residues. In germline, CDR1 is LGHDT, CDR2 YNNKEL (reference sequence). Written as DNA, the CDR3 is TGTGCCAGCAGCCCAGGGACAGGGGGAAATAATGGTCTCGGCTACACCTTC. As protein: CASSPGTGGNNGLGYTF.

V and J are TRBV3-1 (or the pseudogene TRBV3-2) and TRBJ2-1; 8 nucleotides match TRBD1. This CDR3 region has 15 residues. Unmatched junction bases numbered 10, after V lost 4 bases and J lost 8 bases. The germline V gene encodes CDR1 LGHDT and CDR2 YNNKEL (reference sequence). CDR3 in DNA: TGTGCCAGCAGCCGCAGAACAGGGGGTGTCGATGAGCAGTTCTTC. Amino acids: CASSRRTGGVDEQFF.

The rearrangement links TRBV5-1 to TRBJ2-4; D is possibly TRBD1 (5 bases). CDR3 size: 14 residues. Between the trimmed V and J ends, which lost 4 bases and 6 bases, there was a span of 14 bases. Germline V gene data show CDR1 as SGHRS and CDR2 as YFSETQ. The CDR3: CASSPTGRGNIQYF. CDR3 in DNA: TGCGCCAGCAGCCCGACTGGTAGGGGAAACATTCAGTACTTC.

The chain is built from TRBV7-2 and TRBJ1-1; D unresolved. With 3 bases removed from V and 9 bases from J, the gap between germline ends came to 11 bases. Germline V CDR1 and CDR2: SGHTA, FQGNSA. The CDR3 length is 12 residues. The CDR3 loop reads CASSFLGNKAFF. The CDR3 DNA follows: TGTGCCAGCAGCTTTCTCGGGAATAAAGCTTTCTTT. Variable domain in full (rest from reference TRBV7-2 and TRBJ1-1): GAGVSQSPSNKVTEKGKDVELRCDPISGHTALYWYRQSLGQGLEFLIYFQGNSAPDKSGLPSDRFSAERTGGSVSTLTIQRTQQEDSAVYLCASSFLGNKAFFGQGTRLTVV.

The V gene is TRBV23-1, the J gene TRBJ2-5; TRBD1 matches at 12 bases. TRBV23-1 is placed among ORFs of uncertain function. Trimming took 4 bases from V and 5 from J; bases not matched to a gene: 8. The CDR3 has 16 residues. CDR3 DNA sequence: TGCGCCAGCAGTCCCCGGGACAGGGGGCGCTTGGAGACCCAGTACTTC. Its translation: CASSPRDRGRLETQYF.

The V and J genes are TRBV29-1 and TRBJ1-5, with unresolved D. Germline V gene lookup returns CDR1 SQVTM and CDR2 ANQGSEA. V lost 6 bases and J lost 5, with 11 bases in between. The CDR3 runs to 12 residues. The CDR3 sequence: CSVAGVHQPQHF. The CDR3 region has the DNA TGCAGCGTGGCGGGAGTCCATCAGCCCCAGCATTTT.

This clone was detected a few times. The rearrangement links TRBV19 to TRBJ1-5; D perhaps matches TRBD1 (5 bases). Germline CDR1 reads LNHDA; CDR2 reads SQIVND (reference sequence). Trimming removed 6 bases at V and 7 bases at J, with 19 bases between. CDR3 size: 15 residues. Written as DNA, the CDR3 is TGTGCCAGTAGCACAGTAGGCAGGGATTACCAGCCCCAGCATTTT. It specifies CASSTVGRDYQPQHF.

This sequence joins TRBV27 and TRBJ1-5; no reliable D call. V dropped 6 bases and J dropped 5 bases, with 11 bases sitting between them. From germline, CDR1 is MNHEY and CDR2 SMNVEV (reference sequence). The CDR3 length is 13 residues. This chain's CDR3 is CASRPWGDQPQHF. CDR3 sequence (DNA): TGTGCCAGCAGGCCCTGGGGAGATCAGCCCCAGCATTTT.

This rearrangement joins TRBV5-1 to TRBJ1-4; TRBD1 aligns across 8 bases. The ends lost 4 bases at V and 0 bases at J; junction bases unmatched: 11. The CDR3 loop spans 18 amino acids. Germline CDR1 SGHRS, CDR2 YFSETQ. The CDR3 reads CASSVGQGDSATNEKLFF. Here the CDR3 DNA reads TGCGCCAGCAGCGTAGGACAGGGCGACTCTGCAACTAATGAAAAACTGTTTTTT.

CDR3 amino acids: CASSWTENTEAFF. DNA of the CDR3: TGTGCCAGTAGTTGGACAGAGAACACTGAAGCTTTCTTT. The chain carries TRBV19 and TRBJ1-1; perhaps TRBD1 as D (6 bases). V shed 5 bases and J shed 1 base, with 8 bases lying between them. Germline lookup yields CDR1 LNHDA and CDR2 SQIVND (reference sequence). This CDR3 has 13 residues.

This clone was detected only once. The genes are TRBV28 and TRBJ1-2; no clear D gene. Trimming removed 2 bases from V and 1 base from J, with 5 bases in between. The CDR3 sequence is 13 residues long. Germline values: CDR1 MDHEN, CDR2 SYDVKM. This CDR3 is CASSLAVNYGYTF. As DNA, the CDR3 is TGTGCCAGCAGTTTAGCGGTTAACTATGGCTACACCTTC.

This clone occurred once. CDR3 DNA: TGTGCCAGCAGTTACACGGGTCCTCGATGGTTCTACGAGCAGTACTTC. This sequence encodes CASSYTGPRWFYEQYF. The rearrangement uses TRBV6-2 or TRBV6-3 and TRBJ2-7; D gene unclear. This CDR3 is built from 16 residues. V was cut by 2 bases and J by 3 bases, with 17 bases left in between. In germline, CDR1 is MNHEY, CDR2 SVGEGT.

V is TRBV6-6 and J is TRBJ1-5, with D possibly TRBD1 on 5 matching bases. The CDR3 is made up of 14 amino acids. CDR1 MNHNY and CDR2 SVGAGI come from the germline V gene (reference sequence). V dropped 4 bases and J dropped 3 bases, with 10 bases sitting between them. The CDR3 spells CASSSRGINQPQHF. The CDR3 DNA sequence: TGTGCCAGCAGTTCCCGGGGGATCAATCAGCCCCAGCATTTT.

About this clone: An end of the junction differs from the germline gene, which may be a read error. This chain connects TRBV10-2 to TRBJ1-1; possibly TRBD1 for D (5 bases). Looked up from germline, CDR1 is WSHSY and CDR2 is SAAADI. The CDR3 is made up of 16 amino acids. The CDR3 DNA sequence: TGCGCCAGCAGTGAGCAGGGCAGGTTACGGAACCCTGAAGCTTTCTTT. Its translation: CASSEQGRLRNPEAFF.

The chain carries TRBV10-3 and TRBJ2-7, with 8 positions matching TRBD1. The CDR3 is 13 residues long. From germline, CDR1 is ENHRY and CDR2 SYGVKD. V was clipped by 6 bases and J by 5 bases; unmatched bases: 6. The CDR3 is CAIRATGENEQYF. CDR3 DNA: TGTGCCATCAGAGCGACAGGGGAGAACGAGCAGTACTTC.

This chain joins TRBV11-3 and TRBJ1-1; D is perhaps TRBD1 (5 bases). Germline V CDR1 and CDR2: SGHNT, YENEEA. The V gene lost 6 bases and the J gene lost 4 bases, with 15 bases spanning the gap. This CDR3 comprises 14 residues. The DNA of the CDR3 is TGTGCCAGCAGTCCCAACGGGGGAGGCACTGAAGCTTTCTTT. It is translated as CASSPNGGGTEAFF.

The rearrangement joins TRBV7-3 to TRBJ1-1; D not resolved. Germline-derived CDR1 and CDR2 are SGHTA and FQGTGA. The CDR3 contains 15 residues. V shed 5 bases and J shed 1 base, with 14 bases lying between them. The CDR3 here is CASSPPLAGNTEAFF. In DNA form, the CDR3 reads TGTGCCAGCAGCCCACCGCTGGCGGGGAACACTGAAGCTTTCTTT.

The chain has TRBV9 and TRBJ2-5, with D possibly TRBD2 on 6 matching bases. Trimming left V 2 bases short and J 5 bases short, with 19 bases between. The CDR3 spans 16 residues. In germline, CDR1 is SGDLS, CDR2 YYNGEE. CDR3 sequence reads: CASSVGPLAQWETQYF. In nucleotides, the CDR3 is TGTGCCAGCAGCGTTGGACCCCTAGCGCAGTGGGAGACCCAGTACTTC.

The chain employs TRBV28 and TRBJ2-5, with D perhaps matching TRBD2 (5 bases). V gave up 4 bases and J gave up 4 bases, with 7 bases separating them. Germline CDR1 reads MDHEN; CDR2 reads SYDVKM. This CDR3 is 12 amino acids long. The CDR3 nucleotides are TGTGCCAGCAGTTCCAGCGGAGAGACCCAGTACTTC. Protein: CASSSSGETQYF.

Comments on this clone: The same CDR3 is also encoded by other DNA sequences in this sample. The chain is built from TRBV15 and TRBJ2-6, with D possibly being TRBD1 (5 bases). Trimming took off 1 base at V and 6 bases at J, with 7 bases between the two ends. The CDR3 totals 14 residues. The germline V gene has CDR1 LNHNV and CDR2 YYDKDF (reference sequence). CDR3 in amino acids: CATSRGGEANVLTF. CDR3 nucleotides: TGTGCCACCAGCAGAGGGGGCGAGGCCAACGTCCTGACTTTC.

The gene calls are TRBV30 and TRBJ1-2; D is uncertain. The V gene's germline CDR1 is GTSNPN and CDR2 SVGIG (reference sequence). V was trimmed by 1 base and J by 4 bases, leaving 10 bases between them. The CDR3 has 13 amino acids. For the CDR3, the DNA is TGTGCCTGGAGTGCGCGGGCCGCCTATGGCTACACCTTC. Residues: CAWSARAAYGYTF.

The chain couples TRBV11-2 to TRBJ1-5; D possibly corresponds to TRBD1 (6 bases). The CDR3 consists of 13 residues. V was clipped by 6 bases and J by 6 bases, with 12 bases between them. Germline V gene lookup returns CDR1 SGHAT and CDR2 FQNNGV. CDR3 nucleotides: TGTGCCAGCAGTGCTGGCAGGGGTCAGCCCCAGCATTTT. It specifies CASSAGRGQPQHF.